The 7 T cell receptor beta chains given below trace back to one sample, sequenced in a study of T cell repertoires in cytomegalovirus infection. MiXCR, run by TCRdb on the reads, gives a single entry per CDR3 protein. In the table there are a few hundred thousand distinct CDR3 sequences, roughly a third of which are singletons. Antigens of these TCRs are unknown. The sample was cultured PBMCs, taken from culture after CMV antigen stimulation. The source of these receptors is a human donor in good health (CMV status not recorded). Some clones in this sample may be carry-over from other donors' samples.

V and J are TRBV14 and TRBJ1-1; perhaps TRBD1 as D (6 bases). V was clipped by 4 bases and J by 10 bases, with 13 bases between them. Per the germline V gene, CDR1 is SGHDN and CDR2 is FVKESK. CDR3 length equals 12 residues. CDR3 DNA sequence: TGTGCCAGCAGCCTACAGGGCGCGGCAGCTTTCTTT. It yields the protein CASSLQGAAAFF. The variable domain in full, completed from reference TRBV14 and TRBJ1-1, reads EAGVTQFPSHSVIEKGQTVTLRCDPISGHDNLYWYRRVMGKEIKFLLHFVKESKQDESGMPNNRFLAERTGGTYSTLKVQPAELEDSGVYFCASSLQGAAAFFGQGTRLTVV.

This clonotype was counted between two and nine times. The junction departs from germline at one end; a sequencing error may be responsible. The chain carries TRBV4-1 and TRBJ2-3, with 12 bases matching TRBD2. CDR3 size: 20 residues. Germline CDR1 reads MGHRA; CDR2 reads YSYEKL. The CDR3 spells CASSPTSGRTIPSSTDTQYF. CDR3 bases: TGTGCCAGCAGCCCTACTAGCGGGAGGACAATTCCTTCTAGCACAGATACGCAGTATTTT.

The rearrangement joins TRBV6-2 or TRBV6-3 to TRBJ2-1; TRBD2 aligns across 13 bases. V trimming: 2 bases; J trimming: 6 bases; junction bases outside the gene matches: 10. CDR1 MNHEY and CDR2 SVGEGT come from the germline V gene. The CDR3 spans 18 residues. This CDR3 reads CASSYPHRTSGRVNEQFF. DNA of the CDR3: TGTGCCAGCAGTTACCCCCACCGAACTAGCGGGAGGGTCAATGAGCAGTTCTTC.

The chain couples TRBV7-6 to TRBJ2-7; 11 nucleotides line up with TRBD1. The CDR3 is made up of 15 amino acids. Per germline, CDR1 SGHVS and CDR2 FNYEAQ. J was trimmed by 3 bases and V by 5 bases; bases with no gene match: 6. The CDR3 DNA is TGTGCCAGCAGCCTCCGGGGGACAGGGGGCTACGAGCAGTACTTC. As protein: CASSLRGTGGYEQYF.

This sequence joins TRBV7-6 and TRBJ2-5; 8 bases match TRBD2. This CDR3 has 16 amino acids. V lost 5 bases, J lost 4 bases, and 12 bases stayed unmatched. Germline V gene lookup returns CDR1 SGHVS and CDR2 FNYEAQ. The CDR3 here is CASSLNIAGNAETQYF. CDR3 sequence (DNA): TGTGCCAGCAGCCTGAATATAGCGGGAAACGCAGAGACCCAGTACTTC. Complete variable domain (other parts from reference TRBV7-6 and TRBJ2-5): GAGVSQSPRYKVTKRGQDVALRCDPISGHVSLYWYRQALGQGPEFLTYFNYEAQQDKSGLPNDRFSAERPEGSISTLTIQRTEQRDSAMYRCASSLNIAGNAETQYFGPGTRLLVL.

This clonotype was counted only a few times. V is TRBV28 and J is TRBJ1-5, with unresolved D. The length of the CDR3 is 14 residues. Germline CDR1 and CDR2: MDHEN and SYDVKM. The ends were cut back, 5 bases at V and 7 bases at J, with 15 bases in the middle. CDR3 DNA: TGTGCCAGCAGTCAGGATTATTCGGAACAGCCCCAGCATTTT. It specifies CASSQDYSEQPQHF.

This clonotype was counted a few times. The chain links TRBV28 to TRBJ1-5; D perhaps matches TRBD1 (6 bases). CDR1 MDHEN and CDR2 SYDVKM come from the germline V gene. The V gene lost 6 bases and the J gene lost 2 bases, with 17 bases spanning the gap. The CDR3 runs to 16 residues. This chain's CDR3 is CASSLQGMGRNQPQHF. The CDR3 region has the DNA TGTGCCAGCAGCCTACAGGGAATGGGACGCAATCAGCCCCAGCATTTT.